These 24 T cell receptor delta chains came from one sample sequenced in a study of γδ T cells in repeated Plasmodium falciparum infection. Bulk repertoires came from Vgamma9/Vdelta2+ or Vdelta2-negative gammadelta T cells flow-sorted from PBMC. TCRdb called clones from the multiplex PCR reads again using CATT. The sample gives roughly 86,000 delta-chain clones, under 1.5% of which show up once; 9% is in the top ten. Material: gamma-delta T cells from blood. These receptors came from a pool of human donors (malaria-infected and uninfected, not separated).

This clone was observed a few times. The translation of this DNA and the TCRdb protein of a much larger clone differ at residue 13, probably owing to a read error; the protein shown here is translated from the DNA. The chain has TRDV1 and TRDJ1; the D gene is possibly TRDD3 (7 bases). TCRdb lists no J gene, so it was determined here by aligning the DNA to germline. Between the trimmed V and J ends, which lost 1 base and 0 bases, there was a span of 30 bases. CDR3 size: 22 residues. Looked up from germline, CDR1 is TSWWSYY and CDR2 is QGS. The CDR3 sequence: CALGERFRFLKYAGGYTDKLIF. The CDR3 DNA is TGTGCTCTTGGGGAACGTTTCCGCTTCCTGAAGTATGCTGGGGGTTACACCGATAAACTCATCTTT.

This clone appeared a few times. The translation of this DNA and the TCRdb protein of a much larger clone differ at residue 4, probably owing to a read error; the protein shown here is translated from the DNA. The chain couples TRDV2 to TRDJ1; the D gene is possibly TRDD3 (5 bases). The J gene, missing from TCRdb, was assigned here through DNA to germline matching. The CDR3 is 15 residues long. In germline, CDR1 is GEAIGNYY, CDR2 EKD. The CDR3 region has the DNA TGTGCCTGTAACACCGTGGGGACCCAAGGGGATAAACTCATCTTT. This sequence encodes CACNTVGTQGDKLIF.

In the case of this clone: Since a far larger clone is one base different, this is likely a read error. The same CDR3 is also encoded by other DNA sequences in this sample. V gene TRDV1 combines with J gene TRDJ1; D perhaps matches TRDD3 (6 bases). The J gene was missing in TCRdb and was found by matching the end of the DNA to germline. CDR1 and CDR2 from the germline V gene are TSWWSYY and QGS. CDR3 length equals 16 residues. The ends were cut back, 2 bases at V and 5 bases at J, with 18 bases in the middle. This CDR3 reads CALGESGGGPTDKLIF. CDR3 DNA sequence: TGTGCTCTTGGGGAAAGTGGGGGGGGACCCACTGATAAACTCATCTTT.

This clone was observed many times. CDR3 nucleotides: TGTGCTCTTGGGGAACTTAACCCGACCCAATTAATCCTACCACCCGATAAACTCATCTTT. It translates to CALGELNPTQLILPPDKLIF. The genes are TRDV1 and TRDJ1; D possibly corresponds to TRDD2 (6 bases). V shed 0 bases and J shed 3 bases, with 26 bases lying between them. The CDR3 runs 20 residues. The V gene's germline CDR1 is TSWWSYY and CDR2 QGS.

This clone was recorded at least ten times. A far more abundant clone sits one base away, making this likely a read error. The identical CDR3 is also encoded by other nucleotide sequences in the sample. The chain uses TRDV2 and TRDJ1; D ambiguous. CDR3 size: 14 residues. Germline CDR1 GEAIGNYY, CDR2 EKD. CDR3 coding DNA: TGTGCCTGTGACACCGGTACCTGCACCGATAAGCTCATCTTT. Its translation: CACDTGTCTDKLIF.

This clone has ten or more counts. This sequence joins TRDV1 and TRDJ1, with 10 nucleotides matching TRDD3. V lost 1 base and J lost 0; bases outside the gene matches: 8. This CDR3 has 18 amino acids. The V gene's germline CDR1 is TSWWSYY and CDR2 QGS. The CDR3 DNA reads TGTGCTCTTGGGGAACGGGTCCCTACTGGGGGATACACCGATAAACTCATCTTT. This codes for CALGERVPTGGYTDKLIF.

Note on this clone: TCRdb's entry gives the protein of a much larger clone, which mismatches this DNA's translation at residue 14, likely from a read error; the protein reported here is translated from the DNA. The V gene is TRDV1; the J gene was not called; the D call TRDD3 from the table was never checked on the DNA. The CDR3 has 15 residues. Germline CDR1 is TSWWSYY and CDR2 is QGS. The CDR3 reads CALGIGGGLLDKLTF. The CDR3 bases are TGTGCTCTCGGGATCGGTGGGGGACTACTCGATAAACTCACCTTT.

This clone was observed a few times. A far larger clone is one nucleotide away, so this likely arose from a read error. Other DNA sequences in the sample encode the same CDR3. The chain joins TRDV2 to TRDJ1; D gene unclear. The J gene, left out of TCRdb, was set here by checking the DNA against germline. CDR3 length: 15 residues. V was cut by 3 bases and J by 0 bases, with 13 bases left in between. In germline, CDR1 is GEAIGNYY, CDR2 EKD. As DNA, the CDR3 is TGTGCCTGTGACCGGGGTACTCGAAACACCGATAAACTCATCTTT. This codes for CACDRGTRNTDKLIF.

The sample holds many counts of this clone. TCRdb's protein, taken from a much larger clone, differs from this DNA's translation at residue 16, likely owing to a read error; the protein displayed comes from the DNA. This rearrangement joins TRDV2 to TRDJ3; 10 nucleotides line up with TRDD3. Germline CDR1 and CDR2: GEAIGNYY and EKD. The CDR3 covers 18 residues. The CDR3 protein is CACDTIGGYSWDTRQVFF. DNA of the CDR3: TGTGCCTGTGACACTATTGGGGGATACTCCTGGGACACCCGACAGGTGTTTTTC.

As to this clone: TCRdb attributes to this sequence the protein of a much larger clone, which differs from the DNA translation at residue 9; a read error is likely, and the protein displayed is translated from the DNA. The chain is built from TRDV2 and TRDJ1; TRDD3 aligns across 7 bases. Here the J gene was assigned by germline matching of the DNA, as TCRdb has none. V trimming: 3 bases; J trimming: 4 bases; junction bases outside the gene matches: 10. Germline assignment: CDR1 GEAIGNYY and CDR2 EKD. CDR3 length: 15 amino acids. The CDR3 protein is CACDSRGMPGDKLIF. CDR3 coding DNA: TGTGCCTGTGACTCTCGGGGGATGCCGGGCGATAAACTCATCTTT.

In this sample, this clone turned up a few times. This DNA's translation differs at residue 20 from TCRdb's protein, which comes from a much larger clone; a read error is likely, and the protein shown is translated from the DNA. The chain employs TRDV1 and TRDJ1; a possible D gene is TRDD3 (6 bases). Per the germline V gene, CDR1 is TSWWSYY and CDR2 is QGS. This CDR3 is built from 22 residues. CDR3 amino acids: CALGRSPPRTFSTGISQGKPIF. CDR3 coding DNA: TGTGCTCTTGGGAGATCCCCACCTAGGACTTTCTCTACTGGGATATCCCAGGGTAAACCCATCTTT.

This clone was found a few times. The protein TCRdb gives is from a much larger clone and does not agree with this DNA's translation at residue 3, likely a read error; the protein shown here comes from the DNA. J is TRDJ1 and V is TRDV2; no clear D. Germline V gene lookup returns CDR1 GEAIGNYY and CDR2 EKD. The CDR3 runs to 14 residues. In DNA form, the CDR3 reads TGTGCCCGTGACACCGGGCGTGACACCGATAAACTCATCTTT. Its translation: CARDTGRDTDKLIF.

This clone was found a few times. The amino acid sequence in TCRdb belongs to a much larger clone and departs from this DNA's translation at residue 13, likely a sequencing read error; the sequence shown is translated from the DNA. The genes are TRDV1 and TRDJ1; possible D gene TRDD3, 5 bases. V was pared by 2 bases and J by 1 base, with 26 bases between. The germline V gene encodes CDR1 TSWWSYY and CDR2 QGS. This CDR3 spans 20 amino acids. The CDR3 DNA sequence: TGTGCTCTTGGGGAAAACAGCGGGCCATCCTCGGGGGGCCTCACCGATAAACTCATCTTT. This gives the protein CALGENSGPSSGGLTDKLIF.

This clone is classed as medium-sized. Additional DNA sequences in this sample encode the identical CDR3. The chain joins TRDV1 to TRDJ1; perhaps D is TRDD2 or TRDD3 (9 bases each). Germline assignment: CDR1 TSWWSYY and CDR2 QGS. V was clipped by 3 bases and J by 0 bases, with 38 bases between them. CDR3 size: 24 residues. The CDR3 DNA is TGTGCTCTTGGGGATGCGCTTCCTTCCTACCAGGTACTGGGGGACTTCGGGTACACCGATAAACTCATCTTT. It is translated as CALGDALPSYQVLGDFGYTDKLIF.

This clone was found a few times. The protein TCRdb gives is from a much larger clone and does not agree with this DNA's translation at residue 14, likely a read error; the protein shown here comes from the DNA. In nucleotides, the CDR3 is TGTGCCTGTGACCTACTGGGCTCCTGGGACACCCGACAGGTGTTTTTC. Translated, it gives CACDLLGSWDTRQVFF. A V gene of TRDV2 was called, but no J gene was assigned; the table's D call, TRDD3, has no DNA check behind it. Germline CDR1 GEAIGNYY, CDR2 EKD. There are 16 residues in the CDR3.

This sequence joins TRDV1 and TRDJ1, with a possible D match to TRDD3 (6 bases). TCRdb carries no J gene annotation; the J gene was assigned here by matching the DNA with germline. The V end lost 2 bases, the J end lost 3 bases, and 25 bases lay between the germline ends. The CDR3 runs 19 residues. The germline V gene has CDR1 TSWWSYY and CDR2 QGS. CDR3 in DNA: TGTGCTCTTGGGGAAGAGCCCCCGGTCTGGGGCCTATACCCCGATAAACTCATCTTT. Protein: CALGEEPPVWGLYPDKLIF.

The chain recombines TRDV1 with TRDJ1; 8 nucleotides agree with TRDD2. As TCRdb names no J gene, one was assigned here on the basis of a DNA match to germline. The CDR3 is made up of 20 amino acids. CDR1 and CDR2 from the germline V gene are TSWWSYY and QGS. V was clipped by 4 bases and J by 9 bases; unmatched bases: 28. CDR3 DNA sequence: TGTGCTCTTGGGGTTGGCCTTCCTAACGTCTATACGCGAGGGACAGCACAACTCATCTTT. It translates to CALGVGLPNVYTRGTAQLIF.

This clone was seen more than once but under ten times. The protein TCRdb gives is from a much larger clone and does not agree with this DNA's translation at residue 10, likely a read error; the protein shown here comes from the DNA. V is TRDV3 and J is TRDJ1; D perhaps matches TRDD3 (5 bases). Because TCRdb records no J gene, it was assigned here through a match of the DNA to germline. CDR1 and CDR2 (germline): TVYSNPD, GDNSRS (reference sequence). V was clipped by 0 bases and J by 4 bases, with 18 bases between them. CDR3 length: 15 residues. The CDR3 sequence: CAFRKGTPAVDKLIF. CDR3 bases: TGTGCCTTTAGAAAGGGGACCCCGGCGGTCGATAAACTCATCTTT.

This clone was found many times. Translating this DNA gives a protein that differs at residue 8 from the TCRdb one, which belongs to a much larger clone; a read error is likely, and the protein shown is this translation. This sequence joins TRDV3 and TRDJ1; 9 nucleotides line up with TRDD3. The trim removed 1 base at V and 0 bases at J, leaving 18 bases unmatched. Germline-derived CDR1 and CDR2 are TVYSNPD and GDNSRS (reference sequence). This CDR3 contains 19 residues. CDR3 nucleotides: TGTGCCTTTAAAGGTCCTCTTCGGGGGATACTGGCGTACACCGATAAACTCATCTTT. Translated, it gives CAFKGPLRGILAYTDKLIF.

This clone came up a few times. This likely traces to a read error, being one base from a far larger clone. Different DNA sequences within this sample yield the same CDR3. The chain uses TRDV1 and TRDJ1; 10 bases map to TRDD3. TCRdb gives no J gene; it was assigned here by matching the DNA to germline. CDR3 length equals 19 residues. The germline V gene has CDR1 TSWWSYY and CDR2 QGS. V was clipped by 8 bases and J by 2 bases; unmatched bases: 20. The CDR3 here is CALTLKFPGGYAVTDKLIF. CDR3 in DNA: TGTGCTCTTACATTAAAATTCCCAGGGGGATACGCAGTTACCGATAAACTCATCTTT.

Comments on this clone: This DNA translates differently at residue 10 from the TCRdb protein, which is that of a much larger clone; a read error is likely, and the protein shown is the DNA's own translation. This rearrangement joins TRDV1 to TRDJ1, with TRDD3 as a possible D gene (7 bases). V was clipped by 0 bases and J by 0 bases, with 41 bases between them. This CDR3 is 26 amino acids long. Germline V lookup: CDR1 TSWWSYY, CDR2 QGS. CDR3 coding DNA: TGTGCTCTTGGGGAACTCCATAACCAAACCCTCCTACCTAAGCCTACTGGGGACCCTGACACCGATAAACTCATCTTT. Protein sequence: CALGELHNQTLLPKPTGDPDTDKLIF.

This clone was detected ten times or more. The chain links TRDV1 to TRDJ1; 11 bases align to TRDD3. J gave up 1 base and V 1 base, and 20 bases lay outside the gene matches. The CDR3 has 22 residues. Germline CDR1 and CDR2: TSWWSYY and QGS. The chain's CDR3 is CALGEQGPGVPVGDTRTDKLIF. CDR3 DNA: TGTGCTCTTGGGGAACAAGGCCCAGGGGTTCCCGTGGGGGATACGCGCACCGATAAACTCATCTTT.

This clone was seen at least ten times. The protein held in TCRdb is that of a much larger clone and does not match this DNA's translation at residue 11, likely because of a read error; the protein shown is translated from the DNA. V usage is TRDV1 and J usage is TRDJ1; perhaps TRDD3 as D (5 bases). The V gene lost 2 bases and the J gene lost 1 base, with 26 bases spanning the gap. Germline CDR1 is TSWWSYY and CDR2 is QGS. This CDR3 spans 20 amino acids. CDR3 loop: CALGENSGPSPGVLTDKLIF. CDR3 DNA: TGTGCTCTTGGGGAAAACAGCGGGCCATCCCCGGGGGTCCTCACCGATAAACTCATCTTT.

In regard to this clone: The protein TCRdb gives is from a much larger clone and does not agree with this DNA's translation at residue 9, likely a read error; the protein shown here comes from the DNA. The J gene is TRDJ1, the V gene TRDV2; the match to TRDD3 covers 7 bases. From germline, CDR1 is GEAIGNYY and CDR2 EKD. The CDR3 is made up of 14 amino acids. The J segment lost 4 bases and the V segment lost 3 bases, leaving 7 bases of the junction unmatched. CDR3 sequence reads: CACDLTGEDDKLIF. The CDR3 nucleotides read TGTGCCTGTGACCTTACTGGGGAAGACGATAAACTCATCTTT.